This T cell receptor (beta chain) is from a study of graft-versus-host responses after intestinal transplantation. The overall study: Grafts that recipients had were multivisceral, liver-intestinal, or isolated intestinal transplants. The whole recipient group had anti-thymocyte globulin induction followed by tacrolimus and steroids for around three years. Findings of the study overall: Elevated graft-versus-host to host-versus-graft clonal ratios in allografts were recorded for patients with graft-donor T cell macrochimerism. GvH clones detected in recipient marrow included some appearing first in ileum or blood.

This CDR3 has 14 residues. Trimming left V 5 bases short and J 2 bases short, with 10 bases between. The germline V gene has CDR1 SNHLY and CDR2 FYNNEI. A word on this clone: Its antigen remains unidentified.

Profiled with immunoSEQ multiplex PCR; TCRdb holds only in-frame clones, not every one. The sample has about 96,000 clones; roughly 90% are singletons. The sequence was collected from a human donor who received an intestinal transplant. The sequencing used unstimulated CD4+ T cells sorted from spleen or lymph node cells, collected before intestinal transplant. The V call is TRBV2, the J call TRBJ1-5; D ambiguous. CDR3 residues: CASSNSGGNQPQHF. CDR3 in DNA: TGTGCCAGCAGTAACTCGGGTGGCAATCAGCCCCAGCATTTT.